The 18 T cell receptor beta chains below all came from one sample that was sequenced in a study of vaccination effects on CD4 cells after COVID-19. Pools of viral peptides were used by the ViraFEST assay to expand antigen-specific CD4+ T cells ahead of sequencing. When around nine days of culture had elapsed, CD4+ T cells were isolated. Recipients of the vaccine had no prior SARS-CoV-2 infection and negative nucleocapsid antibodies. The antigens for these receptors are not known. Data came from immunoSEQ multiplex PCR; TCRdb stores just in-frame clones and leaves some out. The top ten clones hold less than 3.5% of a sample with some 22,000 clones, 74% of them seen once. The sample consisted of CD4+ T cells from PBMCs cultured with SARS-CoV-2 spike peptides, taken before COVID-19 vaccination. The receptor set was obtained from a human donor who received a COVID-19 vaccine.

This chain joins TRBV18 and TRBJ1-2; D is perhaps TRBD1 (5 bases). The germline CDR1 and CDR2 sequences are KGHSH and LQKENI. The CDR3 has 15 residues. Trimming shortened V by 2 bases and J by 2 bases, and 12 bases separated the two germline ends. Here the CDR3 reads CASSPKAQGNYGYTF. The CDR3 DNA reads TGTGCCAGCTCACCAAAAGCCCAGGGCAACTATGGCTACACCTTC.

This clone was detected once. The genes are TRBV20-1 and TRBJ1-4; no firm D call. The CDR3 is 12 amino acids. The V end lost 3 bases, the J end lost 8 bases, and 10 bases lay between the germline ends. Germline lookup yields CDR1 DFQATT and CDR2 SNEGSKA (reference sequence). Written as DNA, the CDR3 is TGCAGTGCTAGTTCTACAGACGAAAAACTGTTTTTT. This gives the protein CSASSTDEKLFF.

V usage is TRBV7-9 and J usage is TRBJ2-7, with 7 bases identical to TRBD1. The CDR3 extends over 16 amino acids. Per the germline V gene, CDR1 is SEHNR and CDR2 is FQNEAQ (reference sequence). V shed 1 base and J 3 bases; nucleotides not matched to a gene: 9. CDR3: CASSLDRGIVIYEQYF. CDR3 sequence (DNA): TGTGCCAGCAGCTTAGACAGGGGAATAGTGATCTACGAGCAGTACTTC.

CDR3 protein: CASSKRTGGYEQYF. CDR3 sequence (DNA): TGTGCCAGCAGCAAACGGACAGGGGGCTACGAGCAGTACTTC. The rearrangement joins TRBV21-1 to TRBJ2-7; TRBD1 reflects the table's D call only, with no check against the DNA. TRBV21-1 is assigned pseudogene status. This CDR3 comprises 14 residues.

The CDR3 is CASSQETRQGPNTEAFF. CDR3 nucleotide sequence: TGCGCCAGCAGCCAAGAAACCCGACAGGGACCAAACACTGAAGCTTTCTTT. The V gene is TRBV4-1, the J gene TRBJ1-1, with TRBD1 matching over 7 bases. V trimming: 0 bases; J trimming: 2 bases; junction bases outside the gene matches: 9. Germline loops: CDR1 MGHRA, CDR2 YSYEKL. The CDR3 extends over 17 amino acids.

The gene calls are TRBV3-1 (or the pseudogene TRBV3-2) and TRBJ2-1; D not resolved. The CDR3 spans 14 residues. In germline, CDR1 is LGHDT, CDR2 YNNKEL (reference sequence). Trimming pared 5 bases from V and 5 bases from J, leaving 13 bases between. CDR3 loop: CASSIRNPDNEQFF. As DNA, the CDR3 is TGTGCCAGCAGCATTCGTAATCCCGACAATGAGCAGTTCTTC.

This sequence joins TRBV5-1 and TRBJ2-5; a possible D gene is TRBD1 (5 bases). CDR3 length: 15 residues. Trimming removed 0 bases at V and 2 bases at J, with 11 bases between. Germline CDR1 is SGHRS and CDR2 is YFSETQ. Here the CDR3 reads CASSLVAAGQETQYF. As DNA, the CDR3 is TGCGCCAGCAGCTTGGTGGCGGCAGGGCAAGAGACCCAGTACTTC.

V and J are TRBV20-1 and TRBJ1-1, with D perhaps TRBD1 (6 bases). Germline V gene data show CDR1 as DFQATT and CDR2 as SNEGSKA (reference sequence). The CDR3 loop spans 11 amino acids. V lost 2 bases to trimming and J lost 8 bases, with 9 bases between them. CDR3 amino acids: CSARPTGEAFF. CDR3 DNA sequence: TGCAGTGCTAGACCAACAGGGGAAGCTTTCTTT.

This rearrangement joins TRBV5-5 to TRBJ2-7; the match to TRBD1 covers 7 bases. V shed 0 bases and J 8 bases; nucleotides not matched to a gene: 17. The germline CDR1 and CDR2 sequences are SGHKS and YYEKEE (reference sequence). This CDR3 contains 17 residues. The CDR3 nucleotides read TGTGCCAGCAGCTTGGGATCGGACAGGTTTAGAGCGAGTCAGCAGTACTTC. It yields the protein CASSLGSDRFRASQQYF. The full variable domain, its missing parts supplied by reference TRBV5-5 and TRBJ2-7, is DAGVTQSPTHLIKTRGQQVTLRCSPISGHKSVSWYQQVLGQGPQFIFQYYEKEERGRGNFPDRFSARQFPNYSSELNVNALLLGDSALYLCASSLGSDRFRASQQYFGPGTRLTVT.

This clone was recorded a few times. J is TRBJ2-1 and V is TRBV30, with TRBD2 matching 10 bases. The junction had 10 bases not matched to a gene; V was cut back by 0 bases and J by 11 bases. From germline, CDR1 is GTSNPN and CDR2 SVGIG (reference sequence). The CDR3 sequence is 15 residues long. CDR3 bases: TGTGCCTGGAGTGTAGGTCCTAGCGGGGGCGTCAAGCAGTTCTTC. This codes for CAWSVGPSGGVKQFF.

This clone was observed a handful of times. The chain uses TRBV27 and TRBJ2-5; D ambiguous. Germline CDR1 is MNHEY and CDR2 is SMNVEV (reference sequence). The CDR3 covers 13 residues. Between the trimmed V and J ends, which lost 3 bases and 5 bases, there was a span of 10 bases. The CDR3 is CASSFLGTETQYF. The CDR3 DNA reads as TGTGCCAGCAGTTTTCTCGGAACGGAGACCCAGTACTTC.

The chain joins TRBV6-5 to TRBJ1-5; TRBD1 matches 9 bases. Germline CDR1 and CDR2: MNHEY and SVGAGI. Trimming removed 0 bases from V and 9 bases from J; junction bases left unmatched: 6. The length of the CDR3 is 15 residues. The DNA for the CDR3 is TGTGCCAGCAGTTACTCCCGACAGGGGGTATGGCCCCAGCATTTT. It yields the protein CASSYSRQGVWPQHF.

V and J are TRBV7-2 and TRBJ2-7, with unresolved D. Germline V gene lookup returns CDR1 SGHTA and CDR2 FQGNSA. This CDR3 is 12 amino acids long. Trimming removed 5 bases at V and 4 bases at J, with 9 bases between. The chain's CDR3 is CASSGYSYEQYF. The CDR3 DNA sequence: TGTGCCAGCAGCGGGTACAGTTACGAGCAGTACTTC.

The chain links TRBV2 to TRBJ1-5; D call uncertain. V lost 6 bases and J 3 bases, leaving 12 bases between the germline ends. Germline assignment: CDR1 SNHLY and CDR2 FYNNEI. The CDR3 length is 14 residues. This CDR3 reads CASSLREVNQPQHF. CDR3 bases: TGTGCCAGCAGCCTCCGGGAAGTCAATCAGCCCCAGCATTTT.

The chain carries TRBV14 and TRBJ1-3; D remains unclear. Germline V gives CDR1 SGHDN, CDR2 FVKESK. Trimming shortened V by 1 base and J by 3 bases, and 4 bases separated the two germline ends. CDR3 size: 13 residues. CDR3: CASSQGFGNTIYF. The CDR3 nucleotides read TGTGCCAGCAGCCAAGGGTTTGGAAACACCATATATTTT. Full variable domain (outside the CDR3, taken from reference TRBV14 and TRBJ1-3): EAGVTQFPSHSVIEKGQTVTLRCDPISGHDNLYWYRRVMGKEIKFLLHFVKESKQDESGMPNNRFLAERTGGTYSTLKVQPAELEDSGVYFCASSQGFGNTIYFGEGSWLTVV.

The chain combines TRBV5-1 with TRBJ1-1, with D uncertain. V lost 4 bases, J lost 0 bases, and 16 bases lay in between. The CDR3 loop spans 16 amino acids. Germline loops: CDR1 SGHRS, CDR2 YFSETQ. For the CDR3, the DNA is TGCGCCAGCAGCCTTACTGTGGAACGGATGAACACTGAAGCTTTCTTT. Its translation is CASSLTVERMNTEAFF.

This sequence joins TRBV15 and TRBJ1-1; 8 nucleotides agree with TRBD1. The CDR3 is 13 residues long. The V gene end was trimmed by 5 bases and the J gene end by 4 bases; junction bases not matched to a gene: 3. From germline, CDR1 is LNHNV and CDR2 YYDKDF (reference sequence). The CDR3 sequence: CATSVQGGTEAFF. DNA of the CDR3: TGTGCCACCAGCGTACAGGGGGGCACTGAAGCTTTCTTT.

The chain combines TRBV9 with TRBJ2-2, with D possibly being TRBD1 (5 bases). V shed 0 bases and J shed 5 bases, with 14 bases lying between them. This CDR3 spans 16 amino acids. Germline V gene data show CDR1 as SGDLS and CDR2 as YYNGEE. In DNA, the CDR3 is TGTGCCAGCAGCGTAGCTATAGGGGATGTTACCGGGGAGCTGTTTTTT. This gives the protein CASSVAIGDVTGELFF.